Below, 25 T cell receptor beta chains from the same sample are listed, as sequenced in a study of T cells in Graves' hyperthyroidism and ophthalmopathy. What was amplified from RNA transcripts were TCR beta CDR3 regions. The study used the HTBI primer set for a first-round RT-PCR of the TCR CDR3. TCRdb redid the calling of the multiplex PCR reads with MiXCR, one entry per CDR3 protein. The sample holds approximately 380,000 distinct CDR3 sequences, roughly 18% seen once. Specimen: blood. All receptors come from a man between 18 and 29 years old with Graves' ophthalmopathy.

This clonotype was picked up a small number of times. The chain combines TRBV7-9 with TRBJ2-3; 10 positions match TRBD2. This CDR3 is built from 14 residues. The V and J ends lost 8 bases and 1 base, in that order; junction bases with no gene match: 3. Germline values: CDR1 SEHNR, CDR2 FQNEAQ (reference sequence). DNA for the CDR3: TGTGCCAGCCTTGGACTAGCGGGCACAGATACGCAGTATTTT. The encoded protein is CASLGLAGTDTQYF.

The sample holds many counts of this clonotype. J is TRBJ1-2 and V is TRBV7-8, with unresolved D. Trimming took 1 base from V and 6 from J, leaving 9 bases between them. This CDR3 region has 13 residues. Germline-derived CDR1 and CDR2 are SGHVS and FQNEAQ. The CDR3 protein is CASSLGPKDGYTF. The CDR3 nucleotides are TGTGCCAGCAGCTTAGGGCCAAAAGATGGCTACACCTTC. The full variable domain, rest sourced from reference TRBV7-8 and TRBJ1-2, is GAGVSQSPRYKVAKRGQDVALRCDPISGHVSLFWYQQALGQGPEFLTYFQNEAQLDKSGLPSDRFFAERPEGSVSTLKIQRTQQEDSAVYLCASSLGPKDGYTFGSGTRLTVV.

This clonotype was seen at least ten times. This chain connects TRBV3-1 to TRBJ2-7, with D perhaps TRBD1 (5 bases). The germline V gene encodes CDR1 LGHDT and CDR2 YNNKEL (reference sequence). V lost 4 bases to trimming and J lost 2 bases, with 12 bases between them. There are 14 residues in the CDR3. CDR3 DNA sequence: TGTGCCAGCAGCCCAAGGACAAGGACCTACGAGCAGTACTTC. Its protein is CASSPRTRTYEQYF.

The chain links TRBV29-1 to TRBJ2-3; the D gene is possibly TRBD2 (6 bases). CDR1 is SQVTM, CDR2 ANQGSEA, per germline. The CDR3 has 12 residues. Trimming removed 3 bases at V and 5 bases at J, with 9 bases between. CDR3 DNA sequence: TGCAGCGTTGATGCCGGGGGAGATACGCAGTATTTT. Protein product: CSVDAGGDTQYF.

This clonotype was found many times. V gene TRBV20-1 combines with J gene TRBJ2-7; D ambiguous. V was pared by 4 bases and J by 3 bases, with 13 bases between. Germline V gives CDR1 DFQATT, CDR2 SNEGSKA (reference sequence). The CDR3 is made up of 13 amino acids. CDR3 residues: CSATPDRNYEQYF. The DNA for the CDR3 is TGCAGTGCTACTCCGGACCGAAACTACGAGCAGTACTTC.

CDR3 loop: CASSGTGDHEQYF. DNA for the CDR3: TGTGCCAGCAGTGGGACAGGGGACCACGAGCAGTACTTC. This sequence joins TRBV2 and TRBJ2-7, with 9 bases fitting TRBD1. This CDR3 is 13 amino acids long. Germline loops: CDR1 SNHLY, CDR2 FYNNEI. With V trimmed by 4 bases and J by 5 bases, 3 bases remained unmatched.

This clonotype was recorded only once. The V and J genes are TRBV6-2 or TRBV6-3 and TRBJ2-7; a weak D match, TRBD2 (6 bases). With 7 bases removed from V and 1 base from J, the gap between germline ends came to 14 bases. Germline V gives CDR1 MNHEY, CDR2 SVGEGT. The length of the CDR3 is 14 residues. In nucleotides, the CDR3 is TGTGCCAGCAACAAACCGGGGGTATCCTACGAGCAGTACTTC. Its protein product is CASNKPGVSYEQYF.

At least ten counts were recorded for this clonotype. The genes are TRBV11-2 and TRBJ2-3; 11 bases agree with TRBD2. Germline lookup yields CDR1 SGHAT and CDR2 FQNNGV. This CDR3 spans 20 amino acids. V lost 1 base, J lost 2 bases, and 14 bases stayed unmatched. DNA for the CDR3: TGTGCCAGCAGCTTAGGGGCTAGCGGGGGGACCGAAGCCTACACAGATACGCAGTATTTT. This sequence encodes CASSLGASGGTEAYTDTQYF.

This clonotype appeared many times. The chain recombines TRBV11-1 with TRBJ2-7; D might be TRBD1 or TRBD2, each matching 5 bases. V lost 6 bases and J 3 bases, leaving 12 bases between the germline ends. The germline gives CDR1 SGHAT, CDR2 FQDESV (reference sequence). The length of the CDR3 is 13 residues. This CDR3 reads CASRGTANYEQYF. The DNA of the CDR3 is TGTGCCAGCAGAGGGACGGCTAACTACGAGCAGTACTTC.

In its sample, this clonotype was seen many times. This sequence joins TRBV10-3 and TRBJ1-1; no clear D gene. The CDR3 covers 13 residues. CDR1 and CDR2 from the germline V gene are ENHRY and SYGVKD. V was cut by 5 bases and J by 0 bases, with 7 bases left in between. The CDR3 loop is CAISLQMNTEAFF. CDR3 DNA: TGTGCCATCAGTTTACAGATGAACACTGAAGCTTTCTTT.

In its sample, this clonotype was seen a few times. The genes are TRBV5-5 and TRBJ2-5; TRBD1 matches 7 bases. The CDR3 is 14 amino acids. The ends lost 4 bases at V and 2 bases at J; junction bases unmatched: 5. Germline V gene sequence: CDR1 SGHKS, CDR2 YYEKEE (reference sequence). The CDR3 DNA reads TGTGCCAGCAGCAGAGGACAGGTTCAAGAGACCCAGTACTTC. Translating gives CASSRGQVQETQYF. The complete variable domain, with remaining parts taken from reference TRBV5-5 and TRBJ2-5, reads DAGVTQSPTHLIKTRGQQVTLRCSPISGHKSVSWYQQVLGQGPQFIFQYYEKEERGRGNFPDRFSARQFPNYSSELNVNALLLGDSALYLCASSRGQVQETQYFGPGTRLLVL.

This clonotype has a handful of counts. This chain joins TRBV4-1 and TRBJ2-7; TRBD1 matches 10 bases. The CDR3 consists of 20 residues. CDR1 and CDR2 from the germline V gene are MGHRA and YSYEKL. V gave up 1 base and J gave up 2 bases; unmatched junction bases: 17. CDR3 protein: CASSQVSGTGDLGGAYEQYF. In DNA form, the CDR3 reads TGCGCCAGCAGCCAAGTGTCCGGGACAGGGGACTTAGGCGGGGCCTACGAGCAGTACTTC.

This clonotype was seen at least ten times. This sequence joins TRBV28 and TRBJ2-3, with TRBD1 identical over 8 bases. Germline V gives CDR1 MDHEN, CDR2 SYDVKM. The ends lost 1 base at V and 3 bases at J; junction bases unmatched: 6. The length of the CDR3 is 16 residues. DNA of the CDR3: TGTGCCAGCAGTTTATATCAGGGGGCGAGGACAGATACGCAGTATTTT. Its protein is CASSLYQGARTDTQYF.

This clonotype has only a few counts. The rearrangement uses TRBV7-9 and TRBJ1-4; no firm D call. The V end lost 1 base, the J end lost 0 bases, and 12 bases lay between the germline ends. This CDR3 has 17 residues. The germline CDR1 and CDR2 sequences are SEHNR and FQNEAQ (reference sequence). In DNA form, the CDR3 reads TGTGCCAGCAGCTTAGTATGGCAGGCCACAACTAATGAAAAACTGTTTTTT. Amino acid sequence: CASSLVWQATTNEKLFF.

A few counts support this clonotype. J is TRBJ1-2 and V is TRBV11-2; D gene uncertain. CDR1 and CDR2 (germline): SGHAT, FQNNGV. This CDR3 is built from 13 residues. V dropped 1 base and J dropped 8 bases, with 11 bases sitting between them. For the CDR3, the DNA is TGTGCCAGCAGCTTAGGCCCTTCGGACGGCTACACCTTC. It yields the protein CASSLGPSDGYTF.

The chain uses TRBV28 and TRBJ1-2; TRBD1 is a possible D gene (6 bases). Germline V lookup: CDR1 MDHEN, CDR2 SYDVKM. The V end lost 5 bases, the J end lost 6 bases, and 22 bases lay between the germline ends. The CDR3 loop spans 16 amino acids. The CDR3 protein is CASSPPGGTTGHGYTF. CDR3 coding DNA: TGTGCCAGCAGTCCGCCGGGGGGGACAACTGGCCATGGCTACACCTTC.

Comments on this clonotype: Since a much larger clone is just one base distant, this may be a read error. In this CDR3 the conserved last residue, phenylalanine or tryptophan, is missing, so a read error is likely. The J gene is TRBJ1-6, the V gene TRBV12-3 or TRBV12-4, with 7 nucleotides matching TRBD1. V lost 4 bases to trimming and J lost 0 bases; unmatched junction nucleotides: 6. The CDR3 runs 17 residues. In DNA form, the CDR3 reads TGTGCCAGCAGTTCCAAGACAGGGAGCTCCTATAATTCACCCCTCCACCTT. Its protein is CASSSKTGSSYNSPLHL.

This chain joins TRBV2 and TRBJ1-2; perhaps TRBD1 as D (6 bases). Germline lookup yields CDR1 SNHLY and CDR2 FYNNEI. This CDR3 comprises 14 residues. With 1 base removed from V and 3 bases from J, the gap between germline ends came to 9 bases. CDR3 nucleotides: TGTGCCAGCAGTGAAGAGAAGGGGGACTATGGCTACACCTTC. Translating it yields CASSEEKGDYGYTF.

This CDR3 is CSVWSFKVDGYTF. The CDR3 bases are TGCAGCGTTTGGTCCTTCAAAGTCGATGGCTACACCTTC. This chain connects TRBV29-1 to TRBJ1-2; D is unclear. Germline CDR1 is SQVTM and CDR2 is ANQGSEA. The germline V and J ends were trimmed by 5 bases and 6 bases, with 16 bases remaining between them. This CDR3 spans 13 amino acids.

This clonotype has only a few counts. The chain carries TRBV7-6 and TRBJ1-1, with TRBD1 as a possible D gene (5 bases). The germline V and J ends were trimmed by 1 base and 0 bases, with 12 bases remaining between them. The germline V gene encodes CDR1 SGHVS and CDR2 FNYEAQ. The CDR3 contains 16 residues. CDR3 in amino acids: CASSLDRQTMNTEAFF. CDR3 nucleotide sequence: TGTGCCAGCAGCTTAGATAGACAGACGATGAACACTGAAGCTTTCTTT.

This clonotype was seen at least ten times. V and J are TRBV3-1 and TRBJ2-3, with 16 bases matching TRBD2. Unmatched junction bases numbered 6, after V lost 5 bases and J lost 1 base. This CDR3 is 18 amino acids long. CDR1 and CDR2 from the germline V gene are LGHDT and YNNKEL (reference sequence). The CDR3 here is CASSYEGLAGGGTDTQYF. In DNA, the CDR3 is TGTGCCAGCAGCTACGAGGGACTAGCGGGGGGGGGCACAGATACGCAGTATTTT.

The table lists this clonotype with a few counts. A much bigger clone sits one base away, suggesting this may be a read error. V and J are TRBV7-9 and TRBJ1-1, with unresolved D. CDR3 length: 13 amino acids. The ends were cut back, 3 bases at V and 1 base at J, with 6 bases in the middle. The germline V gene encodes CDR1 SEHNR and CDR2 FQNEAQ (reference sequence). The CDR3 sequence: CASSFPENTEAFF. In nucleotides, the CDR3 is TGTGCCAGCAGCTTCCCAGAGAACACTGAAGCTTTCTTT.

With regard to this clonotype: A much larger clone sits a single nucleotide away, making a read error possible. The chain joins TRBV29-1 to TRBJ1-1; D is possibly TRBD1 (6 bases). Germline assignment: CDR1 SQVTM and CDR2 ANQGSEA. The CDR3 runs to 12 residues. The CDR3 DNA is TGCAGCGGGAGACAGGTTAACACTGAAGCTTCCTTT. Protein: CSGRQVNTEASF.

This clonotype was detected many times. The chain uses TRBV5-1 and TRBJ2-7, with TRBD2 matching over 15 bases. Germline-derived CDR1 and CDR2 are SGHRS and YFSETQ. V shed 2 bases and J 5 bases; nucleotides not matched to a gene: 14. This CDR3 spans 19 amino acids. The CDR3, as DNA: TGCGCCAGCAGCTTCTCGGGGACTAGCGGGGGGTGGCTGGTCGACGAGCAGTACTTC. Translation: CASSFSGTSGGWLVDEQYF.

This clonotype was detected ten times or more. V and J are TRBV20-1 and TRBJ1-6; the D gene is possibly TRBD1 (6 bases). The germline V and J ends were trimmed by 1 base and 10 bases, with 14 bases remaining between them. This CDR3 spans 14 amino acids. Germline V CDR1 and CDR2: DFQATT, SNEGSKA (reference sequence). The DNA for the CDR3 is TGCAGTGCTAGAGTCGGGGGCGAACGGTCACCCCTCCACTTT. As protein: CSARVGGERSPLHF.